Listed below are T cell receptor beta chains from one sample, sequenced in a study of regulatory T cells in long-lasting Graves disease. One entry per CDR3 protein, called by TCRdb with MiXCR from the multiplex PCR reads. The sample includes over 500,000 distinct CDR3 sequences, 16% seen only once; the top ten take under 20%. These data also formed part of another study, on T cells in Graves' hyperthyroidism and ophthalmopathy.

This specimen consisted of peripheral blood mononuclear cells (PBMCs), obtained at new diagnosis, from a patient treated with antithyroid drugs. These receptors were taken from a woman aged 25-40 years with Graves disease. Each CDR3 is given with its conserved first and last residue. The D gene is left open where the match is weak. Clone size is stated in some rows and not others, as once, few, many or a class when expanded.

v_call: TRBV7-9
j_call: TRBJ1-2
clone_size: NA
d_call: NA
cdr3_nt: TGTGCCAGCAGCTTAGTACCGGATAACTATGGCTACACCTTC
cdr3_aa: CASSLVPDNYGYTF

v_call: TRBV20-1
j_call: TRBJ1-4
clone_size: many
d_call: NA
cdr3_nt: TGCAGTGCTAGAGAAGGGCAGGGACCTAAAAAACTGTTTTTT
cdr3_aa: CSAREGQGPKKLFF

v_call: TRBV28
j_call: TRBJ2-3
clone_size: many
d_call: NA
cdr3_nt: TGTGCCACCCAAGTCGGGGGAACAGATACGCAGTATTTT
cdr3_aa: CATQVGGTDTQYF

v_call: TRBV5-6
j_call: TRBJ2-3
clone_size: NA
d_call: TRBD2
cdr3_nt: TGTGCCAGCAGCGGTCGCGGGAGGTTGGATACGCAGTATTTT
cdr3_aa: CASSGRGRLDTQYF

v_call: TRBV7-2
j_call: TRBJ1-5
clone_size: NA
d_call: NA
cdr3_nt: TGTGCCAGCAGCTCCTACCTCCAAAATCAGCCCCAGCATTTT
cdr3_aa: CASSSYLQNQPQHF

v_call: TRBV30
j_call: TRBJ1-3
clone_size: NA
d_call: NA
cdr3_nt: TGTGCCTGGGGCACAGGGTCTGCTGGAAACACCATATATTTT
cdr3_aa: CAWGTGSAGNTIYF

v_call: TRBV12-3/TRBV12-4
j_call: TRBJ2-5
clone_size: many
d_call: NA
cdr3_nt: TGTGCCAGCAGGCCCGGCGAAGAGACCCAGTACTTC
cdr3_aa: CASRPGEETQYF

v_call: TRBV18
j_call: TRBJ2-5
clone_size: many
d_call: NA
cdr3_nt: TGTGCCAGCTCTCTCGGGTCCAAAGAGACCCAGTACTTC
cdr3_aa: CASSLGSKETQYF

v_call: TRBV18
j_call: TRBJ2-7
clone_size: NA
d_call: NA
cdr3_nt: TGTGCCAGCTCACCAAGCCGGGACGCCTACGAGCAGTACTTC
cdr3_aa: CASSPSRDAYEQYF

v_call: TRBV12-3/TRBV12-4
j_call: TRBJ2-1
clone_size: few
d_call: NA
cdr3_nt: TGTGCCAGCAGTCCCCCATTTATAGTGTCCTACAATGAGCAGTTCTTC
cdr3_aa: CASSPPFIVSYNEQFF

v_call: TRBV6-1
j_call: TRBJ1-4
clone_size: many
d_call: NA
cdr3_nt: TGTGCCAGCAGAACCTCAGGGGATGAAAAACTGTTTTTT
cdr3_aa: CASRTSGDEKLFF

v_call: TRBV7-9
j_call: TRBJ2-2
clone_size: NA
d_call: TRBD2
cdr3_nt: TGTGCCAGCAGCGCGACTAGCGGGTTAGCCGGGGAGCTGTTTTTT
cdr3_aa: CASSATSGLAGELFF

v_call: TRBV28
j_call: TRBJ2-1
clone_size: NA
d_call: TRBD1
cdr3_nt: TGTGCCAGCAGTTTAACCCGACAGGGGAGGTCCTACAATGAGCAGTTCTTC
cdr3_aa: CASSLTRQGRSYNEQFF

v_call: TRBV6-1
j_call: TRBJ2-2
clone_size: few
d_call: TRBD1
cdr3_nt: TGTGCCAGCAGACGAGCCGCGGGACAGGGTGCGTCCGGGGAGCTGTTTTTT
cdr3_aa: CASRRAAGQGASGELFF

v_call: TRBV12-5
j_call: TRBJ1-2
clone_size: NA
d_call: TRBD1
cdr3_nt: TGTGCTAGTGGTTTAGGGGGCGACGGCTACACCTTC
cdr3_aa: CASGLGGDGYTF

v_call: TRBV11-3
j_call: TRBJ2-5
clone_size: NA
d_call: NA
cdr3_nt: TGTGCCAGCAGCTTAGCGGGCCAGGGCCTAAAAGAGACCCAGTACTTC
cdr3_aa: CASSLAGQGLKETQYF

v_call: TRBV19
j_call: TRBJ2-3
clone_size: few
d_call: TRBD2
cdr3_nt: TGTGCCAGTGGGAGCGGGAGGAGCACAGATACGCAGTATTTT
cdr3_aa: CASGSGRSTDTQYF

v_call: TRBV28
j_call: TRBJ2-5
clone_size: many
d_call: TRBD2
cdr3_nt: TGTGCCAGCAGTTTAGGGACTATGGAGACCCAGTACTTC
cdr3_aa: CASSLGTMETQYF

v_call: TRBV11-2
j_call: TRBJ2-7
clone_size: many
d_call: TRBD2
cdr3_nt: TGTGCCAGCAGCTTAGATGCTAGCGGGCGCTACGAGCAGTACTTC
cdr3_aa: CASSLDASGRYEQYF

v_call: TRBV9
j_call: TRBJ2-2
clone_size: NA
d_call: NA
cdr3_nt: TGTGCCAGCAGCGTAGGGAAACTAGAACCCGGGGAGCTGTTTTTT
cdr3_aa: CASSVGKLEPGELFF

v_call: TRBV12-3/TRBV12-4
j_call: TRBJ1-4
clone_size: few
d_call: NA
cdr3_nt: TGTGCCAGCAGCTCGCTATTGGTTGGAAAACTGTTTTTT
cdr3_aa: CASSSLLVGKLFF

v_call: TRBV28
j_call: TRBJ2-7
clone_size: many
d_call: TRBD1
cdr3_nt: TGTGCCAGCAGTCTGCCTCCAGGGGGTCTCGCCTACGAGCAGTACTTC
cdr3_aa: CASSLPPGGLAYEQYF

v_call: TRBV6-5
j_call: TRBJ1-1
clone_size: few
d_call: NA
cdr3_nt: TGTGCCAGCAGTTACAGTCTAGGCACTGAAGCTTTCTTT
cdr3_aa: CASSYSLGTEAFF

v_call: TRBV9
j_call: TRBJ1-2
clone_size: NA
d_call: NA
cdr3_nt: TGTGCCAGCAGCGTAAGGAGCACAGGAGCGGAGGGCTACACCTTC
cdr3_aa: CASSVRSTGAEGYTF

v_call: TRBV24-1
j_call: TRBJ1-5
clone_size: few
d_call: TRBD1
cdr3_nt: TGTGCCACCAGTGCCTTGGGACAGGGAAGAAGTCAGCCCCAGCATTTT
cdr3_aa: CATSALGQGRSQPQHF

v_call: TRBV20-1
j_call: TRBJ2-1
clone_size: NA
d_call: TRBD2
cdr3_nt: TGCAGTGCTAGAGGTTTACTAGCGGGAACACCCCCGTCCTACAATGAGCAGTTCTTC
cdr3_aa: CSARGLLAGTPPSYNEQFF

v_call: TRBV7-3
j_call: TRBJ2-5
clone_size: NA
d_call: NA
cdr3_nt: TGTGCCAGCAGCCGGGGGGCGGGACAGGCCCAAGAGACCCAGTACTTC
cdr3_aa: CASSRGAGQAQETQYF

v_call: TRBV20-1
j_call: TRBJ2-5
clone_size: NA
d_call: TRBD2
cdr3_nt: TGCAGTGCTAGAGATCTTGTCGCGGCGGGAGTCGTAGAGACCCAGTACTTC
cdr3_aa: CSARDLVAAGVVETQYF

v_call: TRBV18
j_call: TRBJ2-7
clone_size: NA
d_call: TRBD1
cdr3_nt: TGTGCCAGCTCCGTAGACAGGGGGGTTTACGAGCAGTACTTC
cdr3_aa: CASSVDRGVYEQYF

v_call: TRBV5-1
j_call: TRBJ1-2
clone_size: NA
d_call: NA
cdr3_nt: TGCGCCAGCAGCTTGGCAGCGGAGATCAAATTTAACTATGGCTACACCTTC
cdr3_aa: CASSLAAEIKFNYGYTF

v_call: TRBV2
j_call: TRBJ2-7
clone_size: many
d_call: TRBD1
cdr3_nt: TGTGCCAGCGTCAGGGGGCCATCCTACGAGCAGTACTTC
cdr3_aa: CASVRGPSYEQYF

v_call: TRBV20-1
j_call: TRBJ2-7
clone_size: many
d_call: TRBD2
cdr3_nt: TGCAGTGCTAGAGATCCGGGAGGGAGTGCCTACGAGCAGTACTTC
cdr3_aa: CSARDPGGSAYEQYF

v_call: TRBV25-1
j_call: TRBJ2-1
clone_size: NA
d_call: NA
cdr3_nt: TGTGCCAGCAGGGTCGGCAGGGCCCAACGCAATGAGCAGTTCTTC
cdr3_aa: CASRVGRAQRNEQFF

v_call: TRBV6-1
j_call: TRBJ2-3
clone_size: many
d_call: TRBD1
cdr3_nt: TGTGCCAGCAGAAGACAGGGGGCAGATACGCAGTATTTT
cdr3_aa: CASRRQGADTQYF

v_call: TRBV27
j_call: TRBJ2-2
clone_size: NA
d_call: TRBD1
cdr3_nt: TGTGCCAGCAGTTTGACAGGGGGCTTTGGCGGGGAGCTGTTTTTT
cdr3_aa: CASSLTGGFGGELFF

v_call: TRBV11-3
j_call: TRBJ1-3
clone_size: few
d_call: NA
cdr3_nt: TGTGCCAGCAGCTTAGAGGTTCTGGCTGGAAACACCATATATTTT
cdr3_aa: CASSLEVLAGNTIYF

v_call: TRBV25-1
j_call: TRBJ1-2
clone_size: few
d_call: NA
cdr3_nt: TGTGCCAGCAGCAACTGGGACACCGTGGGAGGCTACACCTTC
cdr3_aa: CASSNWDTVGGYTF

v_call: TRBV12-3/TRBV12-4
j_call: TRBJ2-7
clone_size: many
d_call: NA
cdr3_nt: TGTGCCAGCAGTTCAGGGGGGATCGAGCAGTACTTC
cdr3_aa: CASSSGGIEQYF

v_call: TRBV12-3/TRBV12-4
j_call: TRBJ2-3
clone_size: many
d_call: NA
cdr3_nt: TGTGCCAGCACGTCCAAAGATACGCAGTATTTT
cdr3_aa: CASTSKDTQYF

v_call: TRBV28
j_call: TRBJ2-3
clone_size: many
d_call: TRBD2
cdr3_nt: TGTGCCAGCAGTTCTAGTAGGGCGGGAGGTAACACAGATACGCAGTATTTT
cdr3_aa: CASSSSRAGGNTDTQYF

v_call: TRBV3-1
j_call: TRBJ1-2
clone_size: few
d_call: TRBD1
cdr3_nt: TGTGCCAGCAGCCAAAGTACAGGGGGCTTCTCTTATGGCTACACCTTC
cdr3_aa: CASSQSTGGFSYGYTF

v_call: TRBV27
j_call: TRBJ2-5
clone_size: NA
d_call: TRBD1
cdr3_nt: TGTGCCAGCAGGTCGACAGGGGTAGAGACCCAGTACTTC
cdr3_aa: CASRSTGVETQYF

v_call: TRBV5-5
j_call: TRBJ1-1
clone_size: many
d_call: NA
cdr3_nt: TGTGCCAGCAGCCTGACCCTACAGGGGAACACTGAAGCTTTCTTT
cdr3_aa: CASSLTLQGNTEAFF

v_call: TRBV11-2
j_call: TRBJ2-1
clone_size: many
d_call: NA
cdr3_nt: TGTGCCAGCAGCGTCCAAGGTGGGGGCAATGAGCAGTTCTTC
cdr3_aa: CASSVQGGGNEQFF

v_call: TRBV2
j_call: TRBJ2-2
clone_size: many
d_call: TRBD1
cdr3_nt: TGTGCCAGCAGCCGGACAGGGACCGGGGAGCTGTTTTTT
cdr3_aa: CASSRTGTGELFF

v_call: TRBV27
j_call: TRBJ2-7
clone_size: many
d_call: NA
cdr3_nt: TGTGCCAGCAGTCCCGACAGAACCTTCCCGAAGCAGTACTTC
cdr3_aa: CASSPDRTFPKQYF

v_call: TRBV28
j_call: TRBJ1-6
clone_size: many
d_call: NA
cdr3_nt: TGTGCCAGCAGTGCCCGTGATAGGGGGAACTATTCACCCCTCCACTTT
cdr3_aa: CASSARDRGNYSPLHF

v_call: TRBV27
j_call: TRBJ1-1
clone_size: NA
d_call: NA
cdr3_nt: TGTGCCAGCAGTGATGCTATTACAGGGGAAGCTTTCTTT
cdr3_aa: CASSDAITGEAFF

v_call: TRBV7-2
j_call: TRBJ2-5
clone_size: many
d_call: NA
cdr3_nt: TGTGCCAGCAGCTCGGGACGCCCCGAGACCCAGTACTTC
cdr3_aa: CASSSGRPETQYF

v_call: TRBV7-8
j_call: TRBJ2-5
clone_size: few
d_call: TRBD2
cdr3_nt: TGTGCCAGCAGCCCAAGCGGGAGAGGCGAGACCCAGTACTTC
cdr3_aa: CASSPSGRGETQYF

v_call: TRBV12-3/TRBV12-4
j_call: TRBJ2-7
clone_size: many
d_call: NA
cdr3_nt: TGTGCCAGCAGTCCCAAGACAGACTACGAGCAGTACTTC
cdr3_aa: CASSPKTDYEQYF

v_call: TRBV7-8
j_call: TRBJ2-1
clone_size: many
d_call: NA
cdr3_nt: TGTGCCAGCAGCTTTAAAGCGGACAATGAGCAGTTCTTC
cdr3_aa: CASSFKADNEQFF

v_call: TRBV28
j_call: TRBJ2-7
clone_size: many
d_call: TRBD2
cdr3_nt: TGTGCCAGCAGCAGACTAGCGGGCTACGAGCAGTACTTC
cdr3_aa: CASSRLAGYEQYF

v_call: TRBV27
j_call: TRBJ1-5
clone_size: many
d_call: NA
cdr3_nt: TGTGCCAGCACCCCAACCGGGACTTTGGCCGGTCAGCCCCAGCATTTT
cdr3_aa: CASTPTGTLAGQPQHF